The clone carrying this T cell receptor (beta chain) was observed many times. Its antigen is not known. Via MiXCR, TCRdb re-called the RT-PCR reads, giving one row per CDR3 protein. The sample contains approximately 490,000 distinct CDR3 sequences, approximately 7.3% of which appear only once. This sample was taken from a study of response to subunit inactivated influenza vaccine. Study outcomes and limitations: Authors suggested each seasonal influenza vaccination recruits few new T cells.

Source: PBMCs from blood, taken about 24 months after vaccination. The TCR was taken from a man aged 45-69 years who received an inactivated influenza vaccine.

CDR3 in amino acids: CASSQARPTLPNTEAFF. CDR3 bases: TGCGCCAGCAGCCAAGCCCGACCTACACTCCCTAACACTGAAGCTTTCTTT. The rearrangement joins TRBV4-3 to TRBJ1-1, with no clear D. The CDR3 is 17 residues long. V was cut by 1 base and J by 2 bases, with 17 bases left in between. CDR1 and CDR2 (germline): LGHNA, YSLEER.